The text below deals with one TCR beta chain. CDR3 length: 15 residues. V shed 6 bases, J shed 4 bases, and the junction held 8 bases outside the gene matches. Germline V gives CDR1 SQVTM, CDR2 ANQGSEA. The data were obtained in a study of blood T cells in healthy people across ages. The second PCR ran roughly 6 to 12 cycles with a sample-barcoded 5' primer and J-beta primers. TCRdb used MiXCR to reprocess the 5' RACE reads, holding one entry per CDR3 protein. The table records about 620,000 distinct CDR3 sequences, approximately 21% of them present only once. Sequences were obtained from blood. V and J are TRBV29-1 and TRBJ2-5; 13 nucleotides agree with TRBD2. This clonotype originated in a man between 65 and 85 years old in good health. The CDR3 DNA follows: TGCAGCGTGATCGGACTAGCGGGAGTAGGAGAGACCCAGTACTTC. Translated: CSVIGLAGVGETQYF.